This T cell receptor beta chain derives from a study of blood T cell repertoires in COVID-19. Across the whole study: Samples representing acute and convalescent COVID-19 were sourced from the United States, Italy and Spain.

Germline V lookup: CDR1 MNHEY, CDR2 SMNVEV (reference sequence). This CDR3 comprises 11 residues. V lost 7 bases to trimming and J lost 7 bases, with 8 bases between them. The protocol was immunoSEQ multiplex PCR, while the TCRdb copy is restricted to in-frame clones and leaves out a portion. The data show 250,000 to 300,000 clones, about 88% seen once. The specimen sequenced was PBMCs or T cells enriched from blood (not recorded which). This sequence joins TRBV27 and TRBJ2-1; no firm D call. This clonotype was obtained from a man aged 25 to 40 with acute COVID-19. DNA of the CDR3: TGTGCCAGCACCCTAGGAAATGAGCAGTTCTTC. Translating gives CASTLGNEQFF.